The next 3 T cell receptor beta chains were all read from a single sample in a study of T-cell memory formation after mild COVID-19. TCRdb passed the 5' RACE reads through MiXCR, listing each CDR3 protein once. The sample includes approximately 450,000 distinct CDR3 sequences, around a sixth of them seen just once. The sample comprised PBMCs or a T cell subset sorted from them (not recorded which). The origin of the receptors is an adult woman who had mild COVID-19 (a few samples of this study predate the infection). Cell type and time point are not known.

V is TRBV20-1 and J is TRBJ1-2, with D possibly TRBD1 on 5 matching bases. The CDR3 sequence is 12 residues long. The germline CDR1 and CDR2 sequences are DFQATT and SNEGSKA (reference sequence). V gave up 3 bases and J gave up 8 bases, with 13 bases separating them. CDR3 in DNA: TGCAGTGCTAGGGACACCTTTTTGGGCTACACCTTC. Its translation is CSARDTFLGYTF.

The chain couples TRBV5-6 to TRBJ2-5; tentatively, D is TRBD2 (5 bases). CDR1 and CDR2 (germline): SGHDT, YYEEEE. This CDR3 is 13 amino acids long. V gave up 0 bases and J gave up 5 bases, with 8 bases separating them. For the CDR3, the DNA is TGTGCCAGCAGCTTGGGACTATGGGAGACCCAGTACTTC. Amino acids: CASSLGLWETQYF.

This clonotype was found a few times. CDR3 sequence reads: CSARDDTSGGPLSSYEQYF. The CDR3 DNA sequence: TGCAGTGCTAGAGATGACACTAGCGGGGGGCCTCTTAGCTCCTACGAGCAGTACTTC. The chain recombines TRBV20-1 with TRBJ2-7; 12 nucleotides match TRBD2. Germline values: CDR1 DFQATT, CDR2 SNEGSKA (reference sequence). The V gene end was trimmed by 0 bases and the J gene end by 0 bases; junction bases not matched to a gene: 12. This CDR3 has 19 amino acids.